This passage covers 11 T cell receptor beta chains from one sample sequenced in a study of cytomegalovirus exposure and HLA in healthy donors. Profiled with immunoSEQ multiplex PCR; TCRdb holds only in-frame clones, not every one. The sample lists 130,000 or so clones; roughly 89% were seen once. Sequencing was done on a sample of PBMCs. Source of these receptors: a woman aged 18-29 years in good health and CMV-seronegative.

This rearrangement joins TRBV15 to TRBJ2-7, with TRBD1 matching over 9 bases. CDR3 size: 14 residues. The germline V gene encodes CDR1 LNHNV and CDR2 YYDKDF (reference sequence). V gave up 7 bases and J gave up 3 bases; unmatched junction bases: 7. The CDR3 spells CATTVTGGGYEQYF. CDR3 sequence (DNA): TGTGCCACCACCGTGACAGGGGGGGGCTACGAGCAGTACTTC.

V usage is TRBV13 and J usage is TRBJ1-2; TRBD1 agrees at 12 bases. The CDR3 has 15 residues. Looked up from germline, CDR1 is PRHDT and CDR2 is FYEKMQ (reference sequence). V dropped 3 bases and J dropped 7; count of bases not matched to a gene: 6. Written as DNA, the CDR3 is TGTGCCAGCAGCTTCCCCGGGACAGGGGGCGGTGGCTACACCTTC. Amino acid sequence: CASSFPGTGGGGYTF.

The gene calls are TRBV11-3 and TRBJ2-3, with TRBD1 as a possible D gene (6 bases). The length of the CDR3 is 12 residues. Trimming cost V 5 bases and J 6 bases, with 9 bases left between them. Germline CDR1 is SGHNT and CDR2 is YENEEA. The CDR3 reads CASSVQGDTQYF. As DNA, the CDR3 is TGTGCCAGCAGCGTCCAGGGGGATACGCAGTATTTT.

This clone was recorded only once. This chain joins TRBV29-1 and TRBJ1-3; 9 bases fit TRBD1. Germline V lookup: CDR1 SQVTM, CDR2 ANQGSEA. Trimming at V came to 5 bases and at J to 4 bases, leaving 6 bases not matched to a gene. There are 14 residues in the CDR3. CDR3 coding DNA: TGCAGCGTTTCGAGCGGGACAGGGGGAAACACCATATATTTT. This codes for CSVSSGTGGNTIYF.

The CDR3 region has the DNA TGTGCCAGCAGTGACCCCTGGGTCGCGGGGTCCGGGGAGCTGTTTTTT. Protein: CASSDPWVAGSGELFF. The chain couples TRBV6-1 to TRBJ2-2; possibly TRBD2 for D (6 bases). CDR3 size: 16 residues. Germline values: CDR1 MNHNS, CDR2 SASEGT. Trimming took 3 bases from V and 6 from J, leaving 17 bases between them.

The chain recombines TRBV30 with TRBJ2-1, with D tentatively TRBD1 (5 bases). Per germline, CDR1 GTSNPN and CDR2 SVGIG (reference sequence). V was pared by 5 bases and J by 8 bases, with 13 bases between. The CDR3 length is 12 residues. CDR3 sequence: CAWSRVVDEQFF. The CDR3 region has the DNA TGTGCCTGGTCCAGGGTCGTGGATGAGCAGTTCTTC.

The chain has TRBV11-3 and TRBJ1-4, with 8 bases matching TRBD1. Germline loops: CDR1 SGHNT, CDR2 YENEEA. The CDR3 has 15 residues. The trim removed 8 bases at V and 7 bases at J, leaving 12 bases unmatched. CDR3 residues: CASCMGDRLGEKLFF. CDR3 coding DNA: TGTGCCAGCTGCATGGGGGACAGGTTGGGTGAAAAACTGTTTTTT.

The chain joins TRBV7-9 to TRBJ2-7; 9 positions match TRBD1. J gave up 5 bases and V 3 bases, and 17 bases lay outside the gene matches. The CDR3 loop spans 18 amino acids. CDR1 is SEHNR and CDR2 is FQNEAQ in the germline V gene (reference sequence). For the CDR3, the DNA is TGTGCCAGCAGCTTCACCCCAAACCGGGACAGGGCAATAAACGAGCAGTACTTC. This translates into CASSFTPNRDRAINEQYF.

This chain joins TRBV6-5 and TRBJ2-5, with D uncertain. The germline V and J ends were trimmed by 7 bases and 5 bases, with 17 bases remaining between them. The CDR3 length is 14 residues. The germline V gene encodes CDR1 MNHEY and CDR2 SVGAGI. As DNA, the CDR3 is TGTGCCAGCACGGGTCCCTCGAGTCTCGAGACCCAGTACTTC. It yields the protein CASTGPSSLETQYF.

This clone was detected once. The J gene is TRBJ1-1, the V gene TRBV6-6, with 8 nucleotides matching TRBD1. Per the germline V gene, CDR1 is MNHNY and CDR2 is SVGAGI (reference sequence). This CDR3 is 12 amino acids long. J gave up 5 bases and V 5 bases, and 1 base lay outside the gene matches. The CDR3 here is CASSDRGTEAFF. The CDR3 DNA sequence: TGTGCCAGCAGTGACAGGGGAACTGAAGCTTTCTTT.

V gene TRBV9 combines with J gene TRBJ1-6; 7 nucleotides line up with TRBD1. Unmatched junction bases numbered 3, after V lost 3 bases and J lost 0 bases. The CDR3 is made up of 16 amino acids. CDR1 and CDR2 from the germline V gene are SGDLS and YYNGEE. The CDR3: CASSAGQSSYNSPLHF. In DNA, the CDR3 is TGTGCCAGCAGCGCGGGACAGAGCTCCTATAATTCACCCCTCCACTTT.